This TCR beta chain was identified during a study of naive and memory T cell subsets (dated by TCRdb to the late 2010s). Describing the broader study: The study applied an open-source, UMI-based TCR alpha and beta sequencing pipeline to sorted naive and memory peripheral blood T cell subsets. RNA was DNase-treated and reverse transcribed with TCR constant-region primers, mostly using SuperScript III. IgG serology results and the functional CMV T cell responses were in complete agreement. Findings and caveats that apply to the study as a whole: In both CD4 and CD8 cells, the Gini index increased while Shannon and inverse Simpson diversity decreased from naive through CM, EM and EMRA. TCR abundance followed a power law whose exponent differed between naive and memory subsets but was consistent across the three individuals. A clonotype was defined as a single alpha or beta chain sequence rather than as a paired alpha/beta receptor. Following error correction, more than 95% of naive TCR sequences occurred only once, which made naive abundance distributions much steeper than those of memory subsets. RNA-based TCR counts may be affected by expression changes linked to T cell activation and differentiation. The repertoire findings for the naive and memory subsets could not be validated against a ground truth, as none was available.

The method was UMI-ligation and nested PCR. To cover both TRBC1 and TRBC2, the beta constant-region primer consisted of an equimolar mix of two oligonucleotides. Four rounds of PCR, combining the SP2 primer with nested alpha and beta constant-region primers, were used to amplify the ligated cDNA. T4 RNA ligase 1 ligated a single-stranded oligonucleotide carrying the SP2 primer and a 12-nucleotide UMI to the cDNA 3' end. Incubation of the ligation reaction was carried out at 16 degrees C for about 18-25 hours. PCR2 was usually performed as a SYBR Green qPCR and halted at a preset threshold so that over-amplification would not occur. Agencourt AMPure XP magnetic beads were used for all purifications after the first. Library amounts were measured by Qubit and library quality was assessed on a TapeStation, where the main peak was expected at around 650 bp. The pooled libraries were sequenced on an Illumina MiSeq using v2 2x251 paired-end kits, which usually yielded roughly 0.85-2.3 million reads per sample. Each sample's library went into the pool at roughly 4.4 nM, and roughly 5-8% PhiX was added to help with cluster recognition. The authors' analysis ran thus. V and J genes were assigned to Demultiplexor-processed FASTQ reads by Decombinator through tag matching, with a single base-pair mismatch being allowed. Collapsinator relied on UMIs to fix sequencing errors as well as frequency errors caused by PCR heterogeneity. TCRs were translated and CDR3s were extracted from the conserved cysteine to the FGXG phenylalanine by CDR3Translator, with non-productive sequences being flagged. Gini, Shannon entropy and inverse Simpson indices were computed after subsampling the repertoires to the same number of UMI-defined TCRs. Clonotype abundance distributions were fitted to a power law by maximum likelihood within the linear range. On one naive CD8 sample, the pipeline and MIGEC gave similar UMI counts, unique TCR numbers and clonal distributions. Repertoires were searched for about 7,300 CMV-associated CDR3 sequences compiled from VDJdb and a published dataset. TCRdb applied fastp at Q25 and MiXCR to the public reads, then kept only in-frame beta chains. CDR3 protein duplicates are merged, each entry listing the most common genes and DNA. Here the V and J calls rest on TCRdb's processing, not on the authors' analysis. The sample table shows tens of thousands of distinct CDR3 sequences, and 15% to 20% are seen once. Of the sample, 3.4% falls within the top ten clones.

This clonotype was seen many times. There is no known antigen for this receptor. The input lacks base qualities; no much larger clone sits a single base away. From the cysteine up to the phenylalanine, the CDR3 has a length of 16 residues. The kept DNA is CDR3 alone, 48 bases in frame from the first base. V is reduced by 0 bases and J by 2 bases, leaving a spacing of 14 bases between them. CDR1 and CDR2, looked up from the germline V gene (reference sequence), are GTSNPN and SVGIG. From the second PCR step onward, the TCR alpha chain libraries and the TCR beta chain libraries were amplified separately. Donor CMV status was determined by IFNgamma production from CD4+ T cells after overnight stimulation of fresh PBMCs with CMV viral lysate. CD4 T cells were positively selected with Miltenyi beads, followed by positive selection of CD8 T cells from the CD4-negative fraction. After staining for CD3, CD4, CD8, CD45RA, CD27 and a live/dead dye, cells were sorted on a BD Aria II into four subsets based on CD45RA and CD27. For sorting, CD45RA-CD27- cells were defined as effector memory cells, while CD45RA+CD27- cells were defined as EMRA cells. A few healthy volunteers provided blood, and the blood of each volunteer was split into CD4 and CD8 T cells and then into four differentiation subsets. About 110 ml of peripheral blood was taken from each donor, and PBMC were separated by density-gradient centrifugation on Ficoll-Paque PLUS. The sorted cells were lysed in RLT buffer, after which RNA was extracted using a Qiagen RNeasy kit and kept at -80 degrees C.

Rearrangement joined TRBV30 to TRBJ2-1; the D segment could be TRBD2, given 6 matching bases. The sequencing input was effector memory CD4+ T cells from blood. This specimen's cell subset or site label, per the study, means: effector memory, CD45RA- CD27-. This clonotype originated in a human donor in good health. DNA sequence: TGTGCCTGGAGTGTACCCGGGAGCGATCCCTACAATGAGCAGTTCTTC. It translates to CAWSVPGSDPYNEQFF.